This is a list of T cell receptor beta chains from one sample in a study of shared clonotypes between healthy human individuals. Profiled with immunoSEQ multiplex PCR; TCRdb holds only in-frame clones, not every one. The table includes around 240,000 clones, approximately 65% detected once. The sequenced sample consisted of memory CD4+ T cells sorted from blood. All receptors come from a man aged 25 to 40 in good health. The CDR3 runs from the conserved cysteine through the conserved F or W. D genes are given only for firm matches. Rows give clone size only sometimes, using once, few, many, or a class for an expanded clone.

>TRBJ2-1|-|TRBV10-3|-
CAISDPRGYNEQFF
TGTGCCATCAGTGACCCTAGAGGCTACAATGAGCAGTTCTTC
>TRBJ2-7|-|TRBV2|TRBD1
CASKGDRHSYEQYF
TGTGCCAGCAAGGGGGACAGGCATTCCTACGAGCAGTACTTC
>TRBJ2-3|-|TRBV7-9|-
CASSLDGLAYTDTQYF
TGTGCCAGCAGCTTAGACGGGCTAGCCTACACAGATACGCAGTATTTT
>TRBJ2-3|-|TRBV29-1|-
CSVEVGRVRGTDTQYF
TGCAGCGTTGAAGTAGGCAGGGTAAGGGGGACAGATACGCAGTATTTT
>TRBJ1-2|-|TRBV28|-
CATLAKQGYYGYTF
TGTGCCACCTTAGCCAAACAGGGCTACTATGGCTACACCTTC
>TRBJ2-7|-|TRBV18|TRBD1
CASSPGTGPYEQYF
TGTGCCAGCTCACCCGGGACAGGGCCATACGAGCAGTACTTC
>TRBJ2-2|-|TRBV7-3|-
CASSPGLSAGELFF
TGTGCCAGCAGCCCCGGACTATCAGCAGGGGAGCTGTTTTTT
>TRBJ2-4|few|TRBV2|-
CASSVEFSGIQYF
TGTGCCAGCAGTGTGGAGTTCTCCGGCATTCAGTACTTC
>TRBJ2-3|-|TRBV30|TRBD1
CAWGTGGSTDTQYF
TGTGCCTGGGGGACAGGGGGGAGCACAGATACGCAGTATTTT
>TRBJ2-1|-|TRBV7-2|-
CASSPSRLVSGEQFF
TGTGCCAGCAGCCCGTCCCGACTAGTAAGCGGTGAGCAGTTCTTC
>TRBJ2-3|-|TRBV7-2|-
CASSLGTYTDTQYF
TGTGCCAGCAGCCTTGGGACTTACACAGATACGCAGTATTTT
>TRBJ2-1|-|TRBV28|TRBD2
CASSLWIAPTSGNYNEQFF
TGTGCCAGCAGTTTATGGATAGCCCCGACTAGCGGGAACTACAATGAGCAGTTCTTC
>TRBJ1-2|-|TRBV2|-
CASRGGGGYGYTF
TGTGCCAGCAGGGGTGGAGGGGGCTATGGCTACACCTTC
>TRBJ2-7|-|TRBV5-5|TRBD1
CASSLFGTGISSSYEQYF
TGTGCCAGCAGCTTGTTTGGGACAGGGATTTCTAGCTCCTACGAGCAGTACTTC
>TRBJ1-1|-|TRBV4-1|TRBD1
CASRDRGLNTEAFF
TGCGCCAGCCGGGACAGGGGGTTGAACACTGAAGCTTTCTTT
>TRBJ2-2|-|TRBV6-5|-
CASKQGPTGELFF
TGTGCCAGCAAACAGGGACCCACCGGGGAGCTGTTTTTT
>TRBJ1-3|-|TRBV6-1|-
CASSESLPASGNTIYF
TGTGCCAGCAGTGAGAGTCTTCCGGCCTCTGGAAACACCATATATTTT
>TRBJ2-1|-|TRBV4-3|-
CASSQEGGSGGGNTHNEQFF
TGCGCCAGCAGCCAAGAGGGGGGCTCTGGAGGGGGAAACACACATAATGAGCAGTTCTTC
>TRBJ2-2|-|TRBV6-4|-
CASRARQENTGELFF
TGTGCCAGCAGGGCGCGGCAGGAGAACACCGGGGAGCTGTTTTTT
>TRBJ2-7|-|TRBV7-2|-
CASSLVSRGVREQYF
TGTGCCAGCAGCTTAGTATCCAGGGGCGTAAGAGAGCAGTACTTC
>TRBJ2-7|-|TRBV6-5|-
CASSRAGGEQYF
TGTGCCAGCAGTCGAGCCGGTGGCGAGCAGTACTTC
>TRBJ2-3|few|TRBV30|-
CAWVFEFSADSYTDTQYF
TGTGCCTGGGTTTTTGAATTTTCGGCGGACTCCTACACAGATACGCAGTATTTT
>TRBJ2-2|-|TRBV6-6|-
CASREQGYTGELFF
TGTGCCAGCAGAGAACAGGGATACACCGGGGAGCTGTTTTTT
>TRBJ2-1|-|TRBV28|-
CASSREINEQFF
TGTGCCAGCAGCCGAGAAATCAATGAGCAGTTCTTC
>TRBJ1-1|-|TRBV5-5|-
CASSPRTTGNTEAFF
TGTGCCAGCAGCCCCAGAACTACAGGGAACACTGAAGCTTTCTTT
>TRBJ2-5|-|TRBV19|TRBD1
CASSYGQGGFETQYF
TGTGCCAGTAGTTACGGACAGGGGGGTTTTGAGACCCAGTACTTC
>TRBJ1-2|few|TRBV5-6|TRBD1
CASSTQGAWSYGYTF
TGTGCCAGCAGCACCCAGGGGGCCTGGAGCTATGGCTACACCTTC
>TRBJ2-3|few|TRBV5-1|-
CASSFGGDGTDTQYF
TGCGCCAGCAGCTTTGGAGGAGACGGCACAGATACGCAGTATTTT
>TRBJ2-3|once|TRBV5-4|-
CASNNVGRARSGTDTQYF
TGTGCCAGCAACAATGTGGGCAGGGCAAGGTCAGGCACAGATACGCAGTATTTT
>TRBJ2-1|-|TRBV5-1|-
CASSVDSPIYNEQFF
TGCGCCAGCAGCGTAGACAGCCCTATTTACAATGAGCAGTTCTTC
>TRBJ1-2|-|TRBV5-4|TRBD1
CASSLGNRGLDYGYTF
TGTGCCAGCAGCTTGGGTAACAGGGGGCTTGACTATGGCTACACCTTC
>TRBJ2-5|-|TRBV2|TRBD2
CASSEELAGRETQYF
TGTGCCAGCAGTGAAGAACTAGCGGGAAGGGAGACCCAGTACTTC
>TRBJ2-2|once|TRBV15|-
CATSRSRGPGGELFF
TGTGCCACCAGCAGAAGCCGGGGGCCTGGCGGGGAGCTGTTTTTT